This T cell receptor (beta chain) was captured by sequencing in a study of T cells in localized non-small cell lung cancer. J lost 2 bases, V lost 0 bases, and 4 bases had no gene match. Germline lookup yields CDR1 MNHGY and CDR2 SAAAGT. The CDR3 extends over 16 amino acids. Study-level results: In adjacent lung appeared a median around 54 of the top 100 tumor clones. As only one tumor region underwent sequencing, heterogeneity remains possible.

This clone is categorized as medium-sized. Its antigen is unidentified. Data came from immunoSEQ multiplex PCR; TCRdb stores just in-frame clones and leaves some out. This table holds 2,500 to 3,000 clones, 20% to 30% found once. This chain connects TRBV6-8 to TRBJ2-1; 7 positions match TRBD2. The clonotype comes from a male donor older than 55 with stage I lung adenocarcinoma. Sequenced material: lung tumor tissue, taken before any cancer treatment. CDR3 DNA sequence: TGTGCCAGCAGTTACTCGGGGACTACTACCTACAATGAGCAGTTCTTC. As protein: CASSYSGTTTYNEQFF.